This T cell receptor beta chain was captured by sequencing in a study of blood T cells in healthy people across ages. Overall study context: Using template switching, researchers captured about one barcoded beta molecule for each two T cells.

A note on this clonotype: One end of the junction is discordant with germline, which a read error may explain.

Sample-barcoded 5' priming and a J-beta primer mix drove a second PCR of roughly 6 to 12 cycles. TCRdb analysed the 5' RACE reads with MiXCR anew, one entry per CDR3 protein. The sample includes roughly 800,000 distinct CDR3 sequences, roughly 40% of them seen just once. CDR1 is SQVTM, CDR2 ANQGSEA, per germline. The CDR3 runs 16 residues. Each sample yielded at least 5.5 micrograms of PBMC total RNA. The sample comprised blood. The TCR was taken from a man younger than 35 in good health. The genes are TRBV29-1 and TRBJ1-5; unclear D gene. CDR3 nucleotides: TGCAGCGTTCCGCGGCGGCATCTTGTCGGCAATCAGTCCCAGCATTTT. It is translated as CSVPRRHLVGNQSQHF.